What follows describes a single TCR beta chain. Its antigen is still unknown. This entry comes from a study of T cell responses to AZD1222 COVID-19 vaccine. Data came from immunoSEQ multiplex PCR; TCRdb stores just in-frame clones and leaves some out. The table lists some 150,000 clones, roughly 94% of them singletons. Germline CDR1 SGHDT, CDR2 YYEEEE. V lost 0 bases and J 10 bases, leaving 8 bases between the germline ends. The CDR3 has 13 residues. Overall study findings and caveats: With dominance at 160-218 and 743-854, vaccine-associated CD4 TCRs spanned spike. The donor cohort was predominantly white British with a female majority, and clonal diversity may have been underestimated.

The sequencing here drew on peripheral blood, taken on day 0 of AZD1222 vaccination. V gene TRBV5-6 combines with J gene TRBJ1-6; tentative D call: TRBD1 (5 bases). The TCR comes from an adult in good health. DNA of the CDR3: TGTGCCAGCAGCTTGGGGGGGAACTCACCCCTCCACTTT. As protein: CASSLGGNSPLHF.